The present T cell receptor (beta chain) was sequenced within a study of CD8+CD57+ T cells in acquired aplastic anemia. Genomic DNA constituted the template upon which TCR beta VDJ and CDR3 profiling was performed. MiXCR, applied by TCRdb to the reads, yields one record per CDR3 protein. The table lists fewer than 200,000 distinct CDR3 sequences, approximately 48% of them singletons, with 10% to 15% in the top ten. This clonotype came up a few times. Whoever was chosen for sequencing had shown CD8+CD57+ cell expansion by flow cytometry. This receptor was taken from a human donor with aplastic anemia. The sequenced sample consisted of sorted CD4+, CD8+, or CD8+CD57+ T cells (not recorded which) from PBMCs.

The CDR3 protein is CASSVGGELFF. The CDR3 nucleotides read TGTGCCAGCAGCGTAGGCGGGGAGCTGTTTTTT. This chain links TRBV9 with TRBJ2-2; no definite D call. This CDR3 is built from 11 residues. From germline, CDR1 is SGDLS and CDR2 YYNGEE. The V and J ends lost 0 bases and 7 bases respectively, with 1 base between them.